What follows is one TCR beta chain and its context. Its antigen is unidentified. The source of the sample is a study of T cell responses to AZD1222 COVID-19 vaccine. Overall study results and limits: At 160-218 and 743-854, vaccine-associated CD4 TCRs were dominant, and they spanned spike. No day 14 peak samples; only post-peak repertoires were characterized. Donor demographics were predominantly white British with a female majority; clonal diversity may be underestimated. At baseline, just a handful of AZD1222 recipients tested seropositive.

Sequenced by immunoSEQ multiplex PCR; TCRdb stores in-frame clones only, minus some. The data hold approximately 200,000 clones, with roughly 94% observed a single time. The sequencing here drew on peripheral blood, taken 28 days after the second dose of the MenACWY control vaccine. The sequence was obtained from an adult who received the MenACWY meningococcal vaccine as a control.

The CDR3, as DNA: TGTGCCAGCAGCCCGAGAGGTACAGATACGCAGTATTTT. Translating it yields CASSPRGTDTQYF. The chain employs TRBV6-2 or TRBV6-3 and TRBJ2-3; D not certain. Deletions cut 6 bases from V and 3 bases from J, with 10 bases between. From germline, CDR1 is MNHEY and CDR2 SVGEGT. The CDR3 is 13 amino acids.